This T cell receptor (beta chain) was profiled in a study of radiotherapy plus CTLA-4 blockade in lung cancer. Study as a whole: More than 15% of patients responded objectively, and roughly 30% achieved disease control. Notes on the study in general: The study found tumor-derived TCR clones expanded in blood after radiotherapy plus ipilimumab.

About this clone: Its target is not known.

Germline V gene sequence: CDR1 MGHRA, CDR2 YSYEKL. Trimming took 0 bases from V and 2 from J, leaving 7 bases between them. CDR3 length: 14 amino acids. The protocol was immunoSEQ multiplex PCR, while the TCRdb copy is restricted to in-frame clones and leaves out a portion. The sample includes roughly 45,000 clones, 50% to 70% of them seen just once. The chain recombines TRBV4-1 with TRBJ1-2; no clear D gene. This TCR derives from a human donor with non-small cell lung cancer who had a partial response to radiotherapy plus ipilimumab. The source material was peripheral blood, sampled from a patient treated with radiotherapy plus ipilimumab. The CDR3 here is CASSQEQRNYGYTF. In nucleotides, the CDR3 is TGCGCCAGCAGCCAAGAGCAGAGGAACTATGGCTACACCTTC.